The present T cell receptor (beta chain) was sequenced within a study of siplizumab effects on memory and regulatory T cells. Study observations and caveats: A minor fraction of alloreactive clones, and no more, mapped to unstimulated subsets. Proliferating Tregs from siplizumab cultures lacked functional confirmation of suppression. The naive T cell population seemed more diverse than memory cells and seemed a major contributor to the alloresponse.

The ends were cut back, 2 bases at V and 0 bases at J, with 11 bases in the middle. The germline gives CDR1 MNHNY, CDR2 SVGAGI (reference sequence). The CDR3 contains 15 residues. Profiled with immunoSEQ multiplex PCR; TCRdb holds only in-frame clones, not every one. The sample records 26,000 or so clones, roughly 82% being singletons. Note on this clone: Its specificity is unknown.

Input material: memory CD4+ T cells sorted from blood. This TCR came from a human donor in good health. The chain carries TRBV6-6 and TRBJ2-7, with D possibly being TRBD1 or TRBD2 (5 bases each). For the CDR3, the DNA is TGTGCCAGCAGTTACCTGGGGGTTGACTCCTACGAGCAGTACTTC. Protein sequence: CASSYLGVDSYEQYF.